This T cell receptor beta chain was recovered during a study of spatial heterogeneity in lung cancer. Overall study context: As counted in raw reads, each unique TCR and UMI combination appeared more than ten times on average.

Every molecule of TCR cDNA had its own unique molecular identifier. TCRdb reprocessed the 5' RACE reads with MiXCR, giving one entry per CDR3 protein. The data show roughly 38,000 distinct CDR3 sequences, about 10% seen once. Time point described: blood at routine non-recurrence follow-up after resection. This sample comprised PBMCs, obtained at follow-up. This receptor was identified in a female donor with early-stage non-small cell lung cancer.

CDR3 DNA sequence: TGCGCCAGCAGCTTCCTAGCGGGGGCGCAGGATACGCAGTATTTT. As protein: CASSFLAGAQDTQYF. J is TRBJ2-3 and V is TRBV5-1; 10 bases agree with TRBD2. Germline V CDR1 and CDR2: SGHRS, YFSETQ. This CDR3 region has 15 residues. J was trimmed by 6 bases and V by 2 bases; bases with no gene match: 6.